This T cell receptor (beta chain) stems from a study of early T cells in non-severe SARS-CoV-2 infection. TCRdb ran MiXCR on the 5' RACE reads and lists one entry per CDR3 protein. The sample contains about 97,000 distinct CDR3 sequences, approximately 11% of which appear only once. With regard to this clonotype: An end of the junction does not agree with germline; a read error may underlie this.

Germline-derived CDR1 and CDR2 are DFQATT and SNEGSKA (reference sequence). The CDR3 totals 14 residues. This receptor was obtained from an adult who was a healthcare worker with PCR-confirmed SARS-CoV-2 infection or an uninfected control (not recorded which). The chain joins TRBV20-1 to TRBJ2-2, with 8 bases lining up with TRBD1. This material consisted of whole blood, taken at baseline. The CDR3 sequence: CIATRGQGYGELFF. The DNA of the CDR3 is TGCATTGCTACCAGGGGGCAAGGCTACGGGGAGCTGTTTTTT.